Each of the 15 T cell receptor beta chains below was sequenced from the same sample in a study of shared clonotypes between healthy human individuals. Assay: immunoSEQ multiplex PCR; the TCRdb copy retains only in-frame clones and omits some. The sample lists around 1,000,000 clones; approximately 75% were seen once. The sample comprised memory CD4+ T cells from PBMCs. Subset defined: CD45RA-negative fraction. These receptors were obtained from a man aged 18 to 29 in good health. Some clones in this sample may be carry-over from other donors' samples.

V and J are TRBV5-1 and TRBJ2-3; TRBD1 agrees at 7 bases. V gave up 4 bases and J gave up 5 bases; unmatched junction bases: 4. Looked up from germline, CDR1 is SGHRS and CDR2 is YFSETQ. The CDR3 loop spans 13 amino acids. In DNA form, the CDR3 reads TGCGCCAGCAGCGAGGGGGCCGGAGATACGCAGTATTTT. Amino acids: CASSEGAGDTQYF.

The rearrangement uses TRBV18 and TRBJ1-5; 9 nucleotides match TRBD1. With V trimmed by 5 bases and J by 3 bases, 2 bases remained unmatched. Germline V lookup: CDR1 KGHSH, CDR2 LQKENI. CDR3 length equals 14 residues. The CDR3 sequence: CASSGQGNNQPQHF. CDR3 DNA: TGTGCCAGCTCAGGACAGGGGAACAATCAGCCCCAGCATTTT. The complete variable domain, with remaining parts taken from reference TRBV18 and TRBJ1-5, reads NAGVMQNPRHLVRRRGQEARLRCSPMKGHSHVYWYRQLPEEGLKFMVYLQKENIIDESGMPKERFSAEFPKEGPSILRIQQVVRGDSAAYFCASSGQGNNQPQHFGDGTRLSIL.

The chain is built from TRBV12-5 and TRBJ2-3, with D perhaps TRBD2 (5 bases). Deletions cut 4 bases from V and 0 bases from J, with 14 bases between. The CDR3 consists of 16 residues. Germline V gene sequence: CDR1 LGHNT, CDR2 FRNRAP. The CDR3 is CASGSDWTVSTDTQYF. CDR3 nucleotides: TGTGCTAGTGGTTCGGACTGGACCGTTAGCACAGATACGCAGTATTTT.

This clone was counted a few times. This chain connects TRBV29-1 to TRBJ2-4; D is possibly TRBD2 (5 bases). The V end lost 0 bases, the J end lost 4 bases, and 13 bases lay between the germline ends. The CDR3 runs to 15 residues. Germline-derived CDR1 and CDR2 are SQVTM and ANQGSEA. CDR3 DNA: TGCAGCGTTGAAGATGAGGGTAGGGTAAAAAACATTCAGTACTTC. It is translated as CSVEDEGRVKNIQYF.

This clone has just a few counts. The chain is built from TRBV4-1 and TRBJ2-2; D call uncertain. The germline V and J ends were trimmed by 6 bases and 1 base, with 15 bases remaining between them. Germline V gene data show CDR1 as MGHRA and CDR2 as YSYEKL. This CDR3 comprises 16 residues. The DNA of the CDR3 is TGCGCCAGCAGGGATCTAGGCTCCCTGAACACCGGGGAGCTGTTTTTT. Translated: CASRDLGSLNTGELFF.

In nucleotides, the CDR3 is TGTGCCAGCAGCTTGGCCGGGAGGAACACTGAAGCTTTCTTT. Translated, it gives CASSLAGRNTEAFF. The chain has TRBV5-5 and TRBJ1-1, with D hard to call. V was clipped by 0 bases and J by 1 base, with 7 bases between them. CDR1 is SGHKS, CDR2 YYEKEE, per germline (reference sequence). The CDR3 is 14 amino acids.

The chain has TRBV21-1 and TRBJ1-5; the D segment call TRBD1 is taken from the table without a DNA check. TRBV21-1 is designated a pseudogene. This CDR3 spans 15 amino acids. The CDR3 DNA is TGTGCCAGCAGCAAAAGGGCCAGGGGTAATCAGCCCCAGCATTTT. Translation gives CASSKRARGNQPQHF.

The V and J genes are TRBV10-1 and TRBJ1-5, with TRBD1 as a possible D gene (6 bases). CDR1 and CDR2 from the germline V gene are WNHNN and SYGVQD (reference sequence). The CDR3 has 15 amino acids. Trimming cost V 2 bases and J 3 bases, with 11 bases left between them. CDR3 sequence: CASSEEQGANQPQHF. The CDR3 DNA reads as TGCGCCAGCAGTGAGGAACAGGGTGCCAATCAGCCCCAGCATTTT.

CDR3 residues: CASSLNPGQGIGYGYTF. The CDR3 DNA reads as TGTGCCAGCAGCCTTAACCCGGGACAGGGAATTGGCTATGGCTACACCTTC. This rearrangement joins TRBV5-6 to TRBJ1-2; 9 bases agree with TRBD1. V lost 4 bases and J lost 4; bases outside the gene matches: 14. Germline V CDR1 and CDR2: SGHDT, YYEEEE. The CDR3 runs 17 residues.

This clone showed up just once. The V gene is TRBV6-5, the J gene TRBJ1-1; 8 bases line up with TRBD1. CDR1 and CDR2 from the germline V gene are MNHEY and SVGAGI. The CDR3 is made up of 16 amino acids. The V and J ends lost 0 bases and 9 bases, in that order; junction bases with no gene match: 12. This chain's CDR3 is CASSYSIPGQAGQAFF. Written as DNA, the CDR3 is TGTGCCAGCAGTTACTCTATACCGGGACAGGCGGGTCAAGCTTTCTTT.

For this clone: Other DNA sequences in the sample encode the same CDR3. V usage is TRBV6-5 and J usage is TRBJ1-1; tentatively, D is TRBD1 (6 bases). There are 15 residues in the CDR3. Germline lookup yields CDR1 MNHEY and CDR2 SVGAGI. Trimming left V 0 bases short and J 1 base short, with 9 bases between. The CDR3 here is CASSYSRRGNTEAFF. The CDR3 nucleotides are TGTGCCAGCAGTTACTCGCGCAGGGGGAACACTGAAGCTTTCTTT.

This clone was detected many times. Other DNA variants within this sample encode the same CDR3. J is TRBJ2-1 and V is TRBV15; D remains unclear. CDR1 and CDR2 from the germline V gene are LNHNV and YYDKDF (reference sequence). The CDR3 sequence is 15 residues long. Trimming cost V 1 base and J 2 bases, with 9 bases left between them. The CDR3 DNA reads TGTGCCACCAGCAGAGCGAGAGACCCCTACAATGAGCAGTTCTTC. Translation gives CATSRARDPYNEQFF.

This rearrangement joins TRBV23-1 to TRBJ1-2, with a tentative D call TRBD1 (6 bases). TRBV23-1 is an ORF; its function is uncertain. There are 15 residues in the CDR3. Trimming stripped 9 bases from V and 2 bases from J, with 19 bases between. The chain's CDR3 is CARKNREPLNYGYTF. The CDR3, as DNA: TGCGCCAGAAAGAACAGGGAACCCCTCAACTATGGCTACACCTTC.

The chain recombines TRBV2 with TRBJ2-1; 7 bases line up with TRBD2. The trim removed 6 bases at V and 0 bases at J, leaving 17 bases unmatched. This CDR3 contains 19 residues. The germline gives CDR1 SNHLY, CDR2 FYNNEI. The CDR3 is CASSPGDEGLISSYNEQFF. As DNA, the CDR3 is TGTGCCAGCAGCCCCGGGGACGAGGGACTAATCAGCTCCTACAATGAGCAGTTCTTC.

The chain links TRBV19 to TRBJ2-2; the match to TRBD2 covers 14 bases. The length of the CDR3 is 17 residues. Germline lookup yields CDR1 LNHDA and CDR2 SQIVND (reference sequence). With 7 bases clipped from V and 8 bases from J, the junction kept 12 bases outside the gene matches. In nucleotides, the CDR3 is TGTGCCAGTATGGCCCTGGGACTAGCGGGAGATACTGGGGAGCTGTTTTTT. This codes for CASMALGLAGDTGELFF.